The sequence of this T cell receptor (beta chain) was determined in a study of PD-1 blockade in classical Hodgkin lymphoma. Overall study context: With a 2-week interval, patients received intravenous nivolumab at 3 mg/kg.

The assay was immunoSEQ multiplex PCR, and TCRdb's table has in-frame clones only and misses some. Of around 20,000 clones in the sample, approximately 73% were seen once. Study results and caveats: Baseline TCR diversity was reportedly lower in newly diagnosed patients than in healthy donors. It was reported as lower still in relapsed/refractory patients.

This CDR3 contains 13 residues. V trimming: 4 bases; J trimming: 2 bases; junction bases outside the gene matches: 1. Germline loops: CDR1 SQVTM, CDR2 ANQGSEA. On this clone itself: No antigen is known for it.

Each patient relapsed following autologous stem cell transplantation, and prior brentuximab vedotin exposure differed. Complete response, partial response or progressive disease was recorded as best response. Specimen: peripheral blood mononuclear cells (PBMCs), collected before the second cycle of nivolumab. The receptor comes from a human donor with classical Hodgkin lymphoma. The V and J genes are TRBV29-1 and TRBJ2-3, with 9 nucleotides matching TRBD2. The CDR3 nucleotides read TGCAGCGTTGCTAGCGGGGTCACAGATACGCAGTATTTT. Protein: CSVASGVTDTQYF.